The source of this T cell receptor (beta chain) is a study of blood T cells in healthy people across ages. In its sample, this clonotype was seen a few times. The germline V gene encodes CDR1 SGHNT and CDR2 YYREEE (reference sequence). Trimming shortened V by 0 bases and J by 5 bases, and 8 bases separated the two germline ends. The length of the CDR3 is 13 residues. Together with a sample-barcoded 5' primer, a J-beta primer mix was included in a second PCR lasting about 6 to 11 cycles. TCRdb reanalysed the 5' RACE reads using MiXCR and keeps one entry per CDR3 protein. This table has under 700,000 distinct CDR3 sequences, less than 25% appearing once. Separately, the same data were catalogued under a study of T cells of mothers and their children.

The chain is built from TRBV5-4 and TRBJ1-1; D gene unclear. This sequence originates from a boy between 10 and 17 years old in good health. Source material: blood. The CDR3: CASSLGSPTEAFF. In DNA, the CDR3 is TGTGCCAGCAGCTTGGGTTCACCGACTGAAGCTTTCTTT.